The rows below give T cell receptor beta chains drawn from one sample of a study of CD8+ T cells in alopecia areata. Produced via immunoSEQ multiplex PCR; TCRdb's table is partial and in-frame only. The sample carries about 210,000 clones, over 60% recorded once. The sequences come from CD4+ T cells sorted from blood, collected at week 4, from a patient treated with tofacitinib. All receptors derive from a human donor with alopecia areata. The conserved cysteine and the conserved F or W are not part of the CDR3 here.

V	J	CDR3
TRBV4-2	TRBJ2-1	ASSQLLLKGGEGEQF
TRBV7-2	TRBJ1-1	ASSLVWGDTEAF
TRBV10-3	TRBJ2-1	AISPAGAAYNEQF
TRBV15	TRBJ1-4	ATSTEGTYNEKLF
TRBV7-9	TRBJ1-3	ASSMDRVNTIY
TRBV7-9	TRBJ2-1	ASSHAGRGNNEQF
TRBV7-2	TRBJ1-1	ASSSPEGERTEAF
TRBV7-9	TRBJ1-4	ASNVAGTGVEKLF
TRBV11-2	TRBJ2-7	ASIGGGTAAYEQY
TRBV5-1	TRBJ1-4	ASRVGVNEKLF
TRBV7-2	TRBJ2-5	ASSPRPRETQY
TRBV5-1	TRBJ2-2	ASGSGQITGELF
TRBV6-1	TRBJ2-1	ASRIFGGNEQF
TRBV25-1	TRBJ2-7	ASSERGGSYEQY
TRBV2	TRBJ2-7	ASSGTSYEQY
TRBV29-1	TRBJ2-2	SVRTGVDTGELF
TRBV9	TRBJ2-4	ASSAPVGGSKNIQY
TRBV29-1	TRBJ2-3	SAMRFGGTDTQY
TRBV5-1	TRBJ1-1	ASSLTGGTEAF
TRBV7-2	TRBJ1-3	ASTTANLGNTIY
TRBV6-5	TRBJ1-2	ASSQGASAYGYT
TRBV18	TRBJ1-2	ASSPSTGLNYGYT
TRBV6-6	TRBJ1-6	VTSGRAASPLH
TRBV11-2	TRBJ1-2	ASSLDLWGSYGYT
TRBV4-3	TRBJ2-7	ASSQAHLGTGAWEQY
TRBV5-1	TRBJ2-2	ASSFRDYGELF
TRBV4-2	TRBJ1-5	ASSQAAGTGGNQPQH
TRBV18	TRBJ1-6	ASSPQPGGRSPLH
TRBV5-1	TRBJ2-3	ASSLPRTSDTQY
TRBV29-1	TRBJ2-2	SVRDVTGELF
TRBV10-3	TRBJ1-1	AISNNAQTEAF
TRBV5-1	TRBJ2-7	ASSLAPTGAYEQY
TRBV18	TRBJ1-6	ASSLSPRGNSPLH
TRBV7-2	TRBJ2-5	ASSQMRGQGEWTQY
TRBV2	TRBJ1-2	ASRAQVYGYT
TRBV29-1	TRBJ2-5	SVESGGETQY
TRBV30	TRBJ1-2	AWMLQGAGYT
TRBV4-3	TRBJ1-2	ASSHTYGALYT
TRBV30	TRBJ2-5	AWSGFRGPRETQY
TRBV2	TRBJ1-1	ASSGAQGNTEAF
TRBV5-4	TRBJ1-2	ASSWTGTNYGYT
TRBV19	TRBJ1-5	ASSIEPSNQPQH
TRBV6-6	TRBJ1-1	ASSALGGGTEAF
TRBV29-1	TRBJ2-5	SVDRTAQETQY
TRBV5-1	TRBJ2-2	ASTPEGQGRTGELS